The clone carrying this TCR delta chain is large within its sample. Other DNA sequences from this sample encode an identical CDR3 as well. The source of the sample is a study of gamma-delta T cells after stem cell transplantation. TCRdb reran clone calling via CATT on the RT-PCR reads. The sample records 2,500 to 3,500 delta-chain clones, about 5% being singletons. Germline V gives CDR1 GEAIGNYY, CDR2 EKD. With V trimmed by 0 bases and J by 2 bases, 10 bases remained unmatched. CDR3 length: 18 amino acids. This receptor was taken from a human donor. It is not recorded whose cells these are; they may come from a transplant donor. The chain has TRDV2 and TRDJ1, with 11 bases matching TRDD3. The source material was gamma-delta T cells. CDR3 bases: TGTGCCTGTGACACCGTAAATGGGGGATACGCCAGAACCGATAAACTCATCTTT. Protein: CACDTVNGGYARTDKLIF.